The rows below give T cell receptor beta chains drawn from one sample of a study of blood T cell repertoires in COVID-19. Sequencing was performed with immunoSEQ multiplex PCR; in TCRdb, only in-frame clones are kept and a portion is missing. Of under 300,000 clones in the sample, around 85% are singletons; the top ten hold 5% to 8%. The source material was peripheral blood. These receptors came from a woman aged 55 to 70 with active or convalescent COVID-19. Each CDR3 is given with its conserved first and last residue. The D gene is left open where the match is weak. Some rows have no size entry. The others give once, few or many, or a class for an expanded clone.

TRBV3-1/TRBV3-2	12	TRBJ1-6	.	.	CASSQVASPLHF	TGTGCCAGCAGCCAAGTGGCTTCACCCCTCCACTTT
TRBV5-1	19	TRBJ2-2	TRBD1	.	CASTRGQGSFDTVRRELFF	TGCGCCAGCACCCGGGGACAGGGATCATTTGACACCGTTAGGCGGGAGCTGTTTTTT
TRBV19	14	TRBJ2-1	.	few	CASSSRSGYNEQFF	TGTGCCAGTAGTAGTAGATCGGGCTACAATGAGCAGTTCTTC
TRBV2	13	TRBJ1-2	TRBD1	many	CANDREGGYGYTF	TGTGCCAACGACAGGGAAGGCGGCTATGGCTACACCTTC
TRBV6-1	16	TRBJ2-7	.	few	CASSETVGRRFYEQYF	TGTGCCAGCAGTGAAACTGTGGGGCGAAGGTTTTACGAGCAGTACTTC
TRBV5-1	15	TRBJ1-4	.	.	CASSSSGVANEKLFF	TGCGCCAGCAGCTCTTCAGGGGTGGCTAATGAAAAACTGTTTTTT
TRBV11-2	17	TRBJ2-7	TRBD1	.	CASSLWVRQGESYEQYF	TGTGCCAGCAGCCTCTGGGTTAGACAGGGGGAATCCTACGAGCAGTACTTC
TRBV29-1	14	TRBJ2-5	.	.	CSVEGPSGSETQYF	TGCAGCGTTGAAGGACCCTCGGGAAGTGAGACCCAGTACTTC
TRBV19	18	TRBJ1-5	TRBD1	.	CASSIIQGVIVGNQPQHF	TGTGCCAGTAGTATTATACAGGGGGTTATTGTAGGCAATCAGCCCCAGCATTTT
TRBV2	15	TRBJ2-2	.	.	CASSYTNPNTGELFF	TGTGCCAGCAGTTACACTAACCCGAACACCGGGGAGCTGTTTTTT
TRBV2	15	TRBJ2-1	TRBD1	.	CASSRQGMAYNEQFF	TGTGCCAGCAGTCGACAGGGGATGGCCTACAATGAGCAGTTCTTC
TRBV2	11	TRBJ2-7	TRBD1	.	CASAGGYEQYF	TGTGCCAGCGCAGGGGGCTACGAGCAGTACTTC
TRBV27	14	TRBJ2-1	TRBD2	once	CASSSVVAGNEQFF	TGTGCCAGCAGTTCTGTAGTAGCGGGAAATGAGCAGTTCTTC
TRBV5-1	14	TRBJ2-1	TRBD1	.	CASSLGQDYNEQFF	TGCGCCAGCAGCCTGGGACAGGACTACAATGAGCAGTTCTTC
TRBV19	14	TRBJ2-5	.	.	CASSIGHSQETQYF	TGTGCCAGTAGTATAGGGCACAGTCAAGAGACCCAGTACTTC
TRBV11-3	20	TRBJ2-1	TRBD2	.	CASSPPGLAGVTASYNEQFF	TGTGCCAGCAGCCCCCCGGGACTAGCGGGGGTCACGGCCTCCTACAATGAGCAGTTCTTC
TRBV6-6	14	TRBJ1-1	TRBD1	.	CASSWDRENTEAFF	TGTGCCAGCAGTTGGGACAGGGAGAACACTGAAGCTTTCTTT
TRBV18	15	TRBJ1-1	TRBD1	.	CASSWTGEGGTEAFF	TGTGCCAGCTCATGGACAGGGGAGGGGGGCACTGAAGCTTTCTTT
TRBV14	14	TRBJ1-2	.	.	CASSQDWYRDGYTF	TGTGCCAGCAGCCAAGATTGGTACAGGGACGGCTACACCTTC
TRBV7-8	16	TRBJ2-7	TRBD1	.	CASSTRGQALSYEQYF	TGTGCCAGCAGCACCCGGGGACAGGCCCTTTCCTACGAGCAGTACTTC
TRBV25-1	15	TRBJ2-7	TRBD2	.	CASKGLAGRSYEQYF	TGTGCCAGCAAAGGACTAGCGGGGAGATCCTACGAGCAGTACTTC
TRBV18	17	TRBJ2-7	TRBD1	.	CASSPRTGGQSSYEQYF	TGTGCCAGCTCACCACGGACAGGGGGCCAAAGCTCCTACGAGCAGTACTTC
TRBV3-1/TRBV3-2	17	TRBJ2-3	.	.	CASSQDKWIGDTDTQYF	TGTGCCAGCAGCCAAGATAAATGGATAGGGGACACAGATACGCAGTATTTT
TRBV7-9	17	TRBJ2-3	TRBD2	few	CASSPPGTSGSKYTQYF	TGTGCCAGCAGCCCTCCGGGGACTAGCGGGAGCAAGTATACGCAGTATTTT
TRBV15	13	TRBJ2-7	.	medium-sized	CATSTSSNYEQYF	TGTGCCACCAGCACTAGCTCTAACTACGAGCAGTACTTC
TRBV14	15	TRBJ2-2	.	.	CASSRDALASGELFF	TGTGCCAGCAGCCGTGACGCATTAGCTTCCGGGGAGCTGTTTTTT
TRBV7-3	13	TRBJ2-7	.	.	CASSLSSGDEQYF	TGTGCCAGCAGCTTAAGTTCCGGGGACGAGCAGTACTTC
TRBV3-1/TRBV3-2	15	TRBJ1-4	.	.	CASSPFPATNEKLFF	TGTGCCAGCAGCCCGTTTCCAGCGACTAATGAAAAACTGTTTTTT
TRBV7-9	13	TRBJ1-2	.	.	CASSFGGRYGYTF	TGTGCCAGCAGCTTCGGTGGGCGCTATGGCTACACCTTC
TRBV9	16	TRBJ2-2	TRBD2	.	CASSNPTSGSTGELFF	TGTGCCAGCAGCAACCCGACTAGCGGGAGTACCGGGGAGCTGTTTTTT
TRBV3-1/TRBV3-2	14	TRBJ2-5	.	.	CASSQDLERETQYF	TGTGCCAGCAGCCAAGATTTAGAGAGGGAGACCCAGTACTTC
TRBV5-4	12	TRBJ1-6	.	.	CASSLRNSPLHF	TGTGCCAGCAGCTTGCGTAATTCACCCCTCCACTTT
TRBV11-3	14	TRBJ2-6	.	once	CASSLSSGANVLTF	TGTGCCAGCAGCTTATCTAGCGGGGCCAACGTCCTGACTTTC
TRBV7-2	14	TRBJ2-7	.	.	CASSNPGRGYEQYF	TGTGCCAGCAGCAACCCGGGAAGAGGGTACGAGCAGTACTTC
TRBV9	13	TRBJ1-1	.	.	CASSVALGQGAFF	TGTGCCAGCAGCGTAGCTTTGGGGCAGGGTGCTTTCTTT
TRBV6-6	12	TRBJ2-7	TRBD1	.	CASTGQAYEQYF	TGTGCCAGCACGGGACAGGCCTACGAGCAGTACTTC
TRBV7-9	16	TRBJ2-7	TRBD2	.	CASSPSLAGALSEQYF	TGTGCCAGCAGCCCATCCTTAGCGGGAGCGTTGAGCGAGCAGTACTTC
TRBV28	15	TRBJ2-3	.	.	CASSPRREQSDTQYF	TGTGCCAGCAGCCCACGGAGGGAACAATCAGATACGCAGTATTTT
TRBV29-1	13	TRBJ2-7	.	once	CSVGVGGSSEQYF	TGCAGCGTGGGGGTAGGGGGATCGAGCGAGCAGTACTTC
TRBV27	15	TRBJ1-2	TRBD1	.	CASSLQGALGYGYTF	TGTGCCAGCAGTTTGCAGGGGGCATTGGGCTATGGCTACACCTTC
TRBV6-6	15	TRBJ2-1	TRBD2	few	CASSTSSGAYNEQFF	TGTGCCAGCAGTACATCTAGCGGGGCCTACAATGAGCAGTTCTTC
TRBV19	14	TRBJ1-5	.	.	CASGTQDSNQPQHF	TGTGCCAGCGGGACACAAGATAGCAATCAGCCCCAGCATTTT
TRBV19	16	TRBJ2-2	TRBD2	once	CASSYTSGINTGELFF	TGTGCCAGTAGTTATACTAGCGGGATCAACACCGGGGAGCTGTTTTTT
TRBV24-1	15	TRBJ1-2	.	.	CATSDSGLANYGYTF	TGTGCCACCAGTGACTCGGGGTTAGCTAACTATGGCTACACCTTC
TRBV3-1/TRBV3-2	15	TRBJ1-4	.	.	CASSQGQLGGEKLFF	TGTGCCAGCAGCCAAGGACAGTTAGGGGGTGAAAAACTGTTTTTT